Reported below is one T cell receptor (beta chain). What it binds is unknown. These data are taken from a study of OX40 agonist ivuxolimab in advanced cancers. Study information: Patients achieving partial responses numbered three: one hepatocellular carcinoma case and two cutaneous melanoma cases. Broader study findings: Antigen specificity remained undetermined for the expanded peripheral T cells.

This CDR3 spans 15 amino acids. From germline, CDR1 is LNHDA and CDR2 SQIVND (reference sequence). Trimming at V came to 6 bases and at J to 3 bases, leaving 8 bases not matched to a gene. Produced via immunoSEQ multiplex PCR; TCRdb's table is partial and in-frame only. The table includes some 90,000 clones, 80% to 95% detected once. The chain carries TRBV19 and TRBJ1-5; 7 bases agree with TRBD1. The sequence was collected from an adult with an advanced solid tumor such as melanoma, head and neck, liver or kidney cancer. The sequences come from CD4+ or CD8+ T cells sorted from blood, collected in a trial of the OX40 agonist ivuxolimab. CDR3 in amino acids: CASRIQGTNNQPQHF. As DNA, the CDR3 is TGTGCCAGTAGGATACAGGGGACAAACAATCAGCCCCAGCATTTT.